This TCR beta chain derives from a study of blood T cell repertoires in COVID-19. The CDR3 has 17 residues. Germline trimming cut 1 base from V and 6 bases from J; bases unmatched to any gene: 13. CDR1 is SGDLS, CDR2 YYNGEE, per germline. TCRdb's copy holds only in-frame clones and misses some; the assay was immunoSEQ multiplex PCR. This table has around 270,000 clones, 80% to 90% appearing once. All enrollees were about 18 to 89 years old and from approximately 24 US areas. The V call is TRBV9, the J call TRBJ2-1, with 7 nucleotides matching TRBD1. Specimen: PBMCs or T cells enriched from blood (not recorded which). The receptor was isolated from a woman in her twenties or thirties who had recovered from COVID-19. Here the CDR3 DNA reads TGTGCCAGCAGCGTAAACAACCTAGGACAGGCGGGCAATGAGCAGTTCTTC. Translated: CASSVNNLGQAGNEQFF. The full variable domain, with the rest looked up from reference TRBV9 and TRBJ2-1, is DSGVTQTPKHLITATGQRVTLRCSPRSGDLSVYWYQQSLDQGLQFLIQYYNGEERAKGNILERFSAQQFPDLHSELNLSSLELGDSALYFCASSVNNLGQAGNEQFFGPGTRLTVL.